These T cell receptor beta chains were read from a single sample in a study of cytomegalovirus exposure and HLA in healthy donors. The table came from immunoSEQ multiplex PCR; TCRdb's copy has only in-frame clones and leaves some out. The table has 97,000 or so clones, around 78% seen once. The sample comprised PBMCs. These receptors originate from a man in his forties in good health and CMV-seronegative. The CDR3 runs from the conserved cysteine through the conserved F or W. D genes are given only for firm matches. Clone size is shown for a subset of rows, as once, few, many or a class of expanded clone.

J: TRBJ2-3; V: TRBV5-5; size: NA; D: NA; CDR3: CASSRTASTDTQYF; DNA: TGTGCCAGCAGCCGGACAGCGAGCACAGATACGCAGTATTTT
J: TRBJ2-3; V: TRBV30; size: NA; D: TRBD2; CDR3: CAWRSARGTTDTQYF; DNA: TGTGCCTGGAGGTCCGCGCGGGGGACGACAGATACGCAGTATTTT
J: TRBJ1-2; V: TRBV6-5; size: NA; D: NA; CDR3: CASSPLGGGSYGYTF; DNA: TGTGCCAGCAGCCCCCTAGGGGGAGGGTCCTATGGCTACACCTTC
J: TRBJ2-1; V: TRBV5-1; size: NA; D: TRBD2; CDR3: CASSLAGGLGVGNEQFF; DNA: TGCGCCAGCAGCCTAGCGGGGGGGCTCGGTGTCGGCAATGAGCAGTTCTTC
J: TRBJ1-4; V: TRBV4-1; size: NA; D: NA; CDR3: CASSQSTTNEKLFF; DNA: TGCGCCAGCAGCCAGAGTACAACTAATGAAAAACTGTTTTTT
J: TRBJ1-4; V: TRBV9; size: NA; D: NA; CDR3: CASSRGVPEKLFF; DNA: TGTGCCAGCAGCCGCGGAGTTCCGGAAAAACTGTTTTTT
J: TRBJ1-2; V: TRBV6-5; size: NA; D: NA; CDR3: CASSSNRVVNGYTF; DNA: TGTGCCAGCAGTTCCAACAGGGTCGTGAATGGCTACACCTTC
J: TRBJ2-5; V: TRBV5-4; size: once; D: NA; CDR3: CASSSQGYQETQYF; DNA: TGTGCCAGCAGCTCTCAGGGGTACCAAGAGACCCAGTACTTC
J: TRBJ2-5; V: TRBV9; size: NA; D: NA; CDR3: CASSVSGTIQETQYF; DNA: TGTGCCAGCAGCGTATCCGGGACAATCCAAGAGACCCAGTACTTC
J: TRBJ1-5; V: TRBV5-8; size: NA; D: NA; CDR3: CASSLGAYQPQHF; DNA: TGTGCCAGCAGCTTGGGGGCGTATCAGCCCCAGCATTTT
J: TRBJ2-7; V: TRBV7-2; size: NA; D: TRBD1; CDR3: CASSLGQGWQYF; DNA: TGTGCCAGCAGCTTAGGACAGGGATGGCAGTACTTC
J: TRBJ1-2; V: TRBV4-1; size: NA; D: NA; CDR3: CASSHRLTARDGYTF; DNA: TGCGCCAGCAGCCACCGATTAACGGCACGGGATGGCTACACCTTC
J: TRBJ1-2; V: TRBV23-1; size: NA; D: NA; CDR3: CASSRDQVVYGYTF; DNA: TGCGCCAGCAGTCGCGATCAGGTCGTCTATGGCTACACCTTC
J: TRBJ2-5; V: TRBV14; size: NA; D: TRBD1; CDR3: CASSQTTGLSETQYF; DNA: TGTGCCAGCAGCCAGACGACAGGGCTGTCAGAGACCCAGTACTTC
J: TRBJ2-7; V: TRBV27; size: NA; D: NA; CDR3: CASSSSFSDYIFYEQYF; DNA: TGTGCCAGCAGCTCATCGTTTTCTGACTATATCTTCTACGAGCAGTACTTC
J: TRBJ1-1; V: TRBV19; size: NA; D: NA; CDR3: CASSPQSGRTEAFF; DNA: TGTGCCAGTAGTCCACAATCGGGTCGGACTGAAGCTTTCTTT
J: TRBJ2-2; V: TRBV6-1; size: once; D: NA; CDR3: CATGLGQEGTGELFF; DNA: TGTGCCACCGGGTTGGGGCAGGAGGGGACCGGGGAGCTGTTTTTT
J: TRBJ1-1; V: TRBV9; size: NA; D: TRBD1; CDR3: CASSHGQGNTEAFF; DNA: TGTGCCAGCAGCCACGGACAGGGGAATACTGAAGCTTTCTTT
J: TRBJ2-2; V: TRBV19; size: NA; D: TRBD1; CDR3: CASSQQGARKTGELFF; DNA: TGTGCCAGTAGCCAACAGGGGGCGCGGAAAACCGGGGAGCTGTTTTTT
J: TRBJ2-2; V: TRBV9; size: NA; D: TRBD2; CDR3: CASSVEFGGGVGELFF; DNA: TGTGCCAGCAGCGTAGAATTCGGGGGGGGCGTCGGGGAGCTGTTTTTT
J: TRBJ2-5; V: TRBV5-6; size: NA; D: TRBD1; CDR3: CASSPGTGEGETQYF; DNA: TGTGCCAGCAGCCCAGGGACAGGGGAGGGAGAGACCCAGTACTTC
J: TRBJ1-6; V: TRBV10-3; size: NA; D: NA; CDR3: CAIGGVGNQLDSPLHF; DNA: TGTGCCATCGGGGGCGTCGGAAATCAGTTGGATTCACCCCTCCACTTT
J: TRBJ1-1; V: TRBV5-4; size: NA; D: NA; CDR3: CASSLGGTRTLNTEAFF; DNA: TGTGCCAGCAGCCTTGGAGGTACTAGAACCTTGAACACTGAAGCTTTCTTT
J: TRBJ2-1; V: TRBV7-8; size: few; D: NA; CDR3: CASSLARGRSYNEQFF; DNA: TGTGCCAGCAGCTTAGCGCGGGGACGCTCCTACAATGAGCAGTTCTTC
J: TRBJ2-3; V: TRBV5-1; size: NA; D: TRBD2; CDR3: CASSFSGGWDTQYF; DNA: TGCGCCAGCAGCTTCAGCGGGGGGTGGGATACGCAGTATTTT